This is a list of T cell receptor beta chains from one sample in a study of post-analysis software for immune sequencing data. TCRdb re-analysed the PCR reads in MiXCR, keeping a single row per CDR3 protein. The table includes 350,000 to 450,000 distinct CDR3 sequences, approximately 38% detected once. Sequencing was carried out using blood. The source is a girl aged 10-17 years with multiple sclerosis. Each CDR3 is given with its conserved first and last residue. A D gene is named only where the DNA matches it firmly. Expanded clones get a size class; other rows say once, few or many, or leave the size out.

size,J,V,D,CDR3,DNA
few,TRBJ1-1,TRBV15,NA,CATENVDENTEAFF,TGTGCCACCGAGAACGTTGATGAGAACACTGAAGCTTTCTTT
NA,TRBJ1-1,TRBV7-3,NA,CASSFAKNTEAFF,TGTGCCAGCAGCTTTGCGAAGAACACTGAAGCTTTCTTT
NA,TRBJ1-1,TRBV10-3,TRBD1,CAISENSGTGICTEAFF,TGTGCCATCAGTGAGAATTCCGGGACAGGGATTTGCACTGAAGCTTTCTTT
NA,TRBJ2-7,TRBV19,NA,CASSWDGQSDEQYF,TGTGCCAGTAGTTGGGACGGGCAGAGCGACGAGCAGTACTTC
NA,TRBJ1-1,TRBV20-1,TRBD1,CSEGGVGTTEAFF,TGCAGTGAAGGGGGCGTGGGTACAACTGAAGCTTTCTTT
few,TRBJ2-1,TRBV7-7,NA,CASSLSPSYNEQFF,TGTGCTAGCAGCTTATCGCCGTCCTACAATGAGCAGTTCTTC
NA,TRBJ2-3,TRBV12-3/TRBV12-4,TRBD2,CASSDLTGGSTDTQYF,TGTGCCAGCAGTGACCTAACGGGGGGGAGCACAGATACGCAGTATTTT
NA,TRBJ2-1,TRBV10-3,NA,CATNSGIYNEQFF,TGTGCCACCAATAGCGGCATCTACAATGAGCAGTTCTTC
few,TRBJ2-4,TRBV20-1,NA,CSASRGLGLAKNIQYF,TGCAGTGCTAGCCGGGGGCTGGGGCTAGCCAAAAACATTCAGTACTTC
NA,TRBJ2-1,TRBV7-9,TRBD2,CATGGAPQFF,TGTGCCACCGGGGGGGCCCCACAGTTCTTC
NA,TRBJ1-5,TRBV20-1,TRBD1,CSASRDSDQPQHF,TGCAGTGCTAGCCGGGACAGCGATCAGCCCCAGCATTTT
NA,TRBJ2-1,TRBV11-2,NA,CASSSRESSYNEQFF,TGTGCCAGCAGCTCCCGGGAGAGCTCCTACAATGAGCAGTTCTTC
NA,TRBJ2-5,TRBV5-1,TRBD2,CASSGGTTYQETQYF,TGCGCCAGCAGCGGAGGGACTACCTACCAAGAGACCCAGTACTTC
NA,TRBJ2-7,TRBV6-1,NA,CASIWGHEQYF,TGTGCCAGCATATGGGGCCACGAGCAGTACTTC
NA,TRBJ1-6,TRBV7-9,TRBD1,CASSKDRGNSPLHF,TGTGCCAGCAGCAAGGACAGGGGCAATTCACCCCTCCACTTT
NA,TRBJ2-1,TRBV7-3,NA,CASSLNQATYNEQFF,TGTGCCAGCAGCTTAAATCAGGCAACCTACAATGAGCAGTTCTTC
few,TRBJ1-4,TRBV10-3,NA,CATQQGPNEKLFF,TGTGCCACCCAACAGGGCCCAAATGAAAAACTGTTTTTT
few,TRBJ2-7,TRBV20-1,TRBD2,CSARVAGGSYIMEQYF,TGCAGTGCTAGGGTCGCGGGGGGGAGCTATATTATGGAGCAGTACTTC
NA,TRBJ1-1,TRBV6-2/TRBV6-3,TRBD1,CASSGQGRTEAFF,TGTGCCAGCAGTGGACAGGGGCGAACTGAAGCTTTCTTT
NA,TRBJ1-4,TRBV7-9,TRBD1,CASSPRGQEEKLFF,TGTGCCAGCAGCCCCAGGGGGCAAGAAGAAAAACTGTTTTTT
NA,TRBJ1-2,TRBV7-9,NA,CASSDRQNGYTF,TGTGCCAGCAGCGACCGACAGAATGGCTACACCTTC
few,TRBJ2-5,TRBV5-1,NA,CASSFRGSRETQYF,TGCGCCAGCAGCTTCAGAGGGAGTCGGGAGACCCAGTACTTC
NA,TRBJ2-3,TRBV7-2,TRBD2,CASTSGGGANTDTQYF,TGTGCCAGCACCTCAGGCGGGGGAGCCAACACAGATACGCAGTATTTT
NA,TRBJ2-7,TRBV5-6,TRBD1,CASNFSGTGLREQYF,TGTGCCAGCAACTTTTCCGGGACAGGGCTGAGGGAGCAGTACTTC
NA,TRBJ2-5,TRBV20-1,TRBD2,CSARDPRLAGGWETQYF,TGCAGTGCTAGAGATCCACGACTAGCGGGGGGGTGGGAGACCCAGTACTTC
NA,TRBJ2-4,TRBV20-1,NA,CSARGLGAEFENIQYF,TGCAGTGCTAGAGGTTTGGGGGCCGAGTTCGAAAACATTCAGTACTTC
many,TRBJ2-7,TRBV4-1,NA,CASSQPGQSYEQYF,TGCGCCAGCAGCCAACCCGGACAGTCCTACGAGCAGTACTTC
NA,TRBJ1-2,TRBV4-1,NA,CASSQEQGMWSYTF,TGCGCCAGCAGCCAAGAGCAGGGTATGTGGAGCTACACCTTC
NA,TRBJ2-7,TRBV6-6,TRBD1,CASQDRGSSYEQYF,TGTGCCAGCCAGGACAGGGGCTCCTCCTACGAGCAGTACTTC
NA,TRBJ2-5,TRBV7-2,TRBD1,CASSSTGGRETQYF,TGTGCCAGCAGCTCTACAGGGGGAAGGGAGACCCAGTACTTC
few,TRBJ1-2,TRBV12-3/TRBV12-4,NA,CASSFGIANYGYTF,TGTGCCAGCAGTTTTGGGATAGCTAACTATGGCTACACCTTC
NA,TRBJ2-4,TRBV2,TRBD1,CASSFDRGDIQYF,TGTGCCAGCAGCTTCGACAGGGGCGACATTCAGTACTTC
few,TRBJ2-5,TRBV10-3,TRBD2,CAISDRTSGVRETQYF,TGTGCCATCAGTGACCGGACTAGCGGGGTGCGGGAGACCCAGTACTTC
many,TRBJ2-5,TRBV6-5,TRBD2,CASSYASSGGVQETQYF,TGTGCCAGCAGTTACGCCTCTAGCGGGGGGGTGCAAGAGACCCAGTACTTC
NA,TRBJ2-1,TRBV7-7,NA,CASSYSTEGNNEQFF,TGTGCTAGCAGCTATTCGACAGAGGGTAACAATGAGCAGTTCTTC
NA,TRBJ1-2,TRBV7-2,NA,CASSFSAGTFYGYTF,TGTGCCAGCAGCTTCTCTGCCGGGACATTCTATGGCTACACCTTC
NA,TRBJ2-5,TRBV6-1,TRBD1,CASRWTGDETQYF,TGTGCCAGCAGGTGGACAGGGGACGAGACCCAGTACTTC
few,TRBJ1-1,TRBV7-9,NA,CASSSVGRDMNTEAFF,TGTGCCAGCAGCTCCGTTGGACGGGACATGAACACTGAAGCTTTCTTT
few,TRBJ2-1,TRBV7-3,TRBD2,CASSKGTGTSITNEQFF,TGTGCCAGCAGCAAGGGGACCGGGACTAGCATTACCAATGAGCAGTTCTTC
NA,TRBJ1-2,TRBV7-9,TRBD1,CASSPDYGQGNYGYTF,TGTGCCAGCAGCCCCGACTACGGACAGGGGAACTATGGCTACACCTTC
NA,TRBJ1-1,TRBV7-9,NA,CASSSTALSGNTEAFF,TGTGCCAGCAGCTCCACCGCCTTATCCGGGAACACTGAAGCTTTCTTT
NA,TRBJ1-6,TRBV5-8,NA,CASSPGDRRRALHF,TGTGCCAGCAGCCCTGGGGACCGCCGTCGGGCCCTCCACTTT
NA,TRBJ2-7,TRBV7-9,TRBD2,CASSLAGVAGPYEQYF,TGTGCCAGCAGCTTAGCGGGGGTAGCGGGACCCTACGAGCAGTACTTC
NA,TRBJ2-6,TRBV9,NA,CASSETGFSGANVLTF,TGTGCCAGCAGCGAGACTGGGTTCTCTGGGGCCAACGTCCTGACTTTC
few,TRBJ1-2,TRBV3-1,NA,CASSQESRVYNYGYTF,TGTGCCAGCAGCCAAGAAAGCAGGGTATACAACTATGGCTACACCTTC
NA,TRBJ1-6,TRBV7-8,TRBD1,CASSSRPQGSSYNSPLHF,TGTGCCAGCAGCTCTAGACCACAGGGGAGCTCCTATAATTCACCCCTCCACTTT
few,TRBJ2-7,TRBV20-1,NA,CSAPPVGVPYEQYF,TGCAGTGCACCCCCCGTGGGGGTCCCCTACGAGCAGTACTTC
once,TRBJ2-1,TRBV10-3,TRBD2,CAIKTSGDWNEQFF,TGTGCCATCAAGACTAGCGGGGACTGGAATGAGCAGTTCTTC
NA,TRBJ1-1,TRBV7-9,TRBD1,CASSRTGVNTEAFF,TGTGCCAGCAGCAGAACAGGGGTTAACACTGAAGCTTTCTTT
few,TRBJ2-3,TRBV3-1,NA,CASSQVVQLTGADTQYF,TGTGCCAGCAGCCAAGTAGTCCAACTAACCGGGGCAGATACGCAGTATTTT
NA,TRBJ2-7,TRBV6-5,NA,CASSGPPSYEQYF,TGTGCCAGCAGTGGACCCCCTTCCTACGAGCAGTACTTC
NA,TRBJ2-7,TRBV4-1,NA,CVSSQGAAAYEQYF,TGCGTCAGCAGCCAAGGGGCGGCCGCCTACGAGCAGTACTTC